The rows below give T cell receptor beta chains drawn from one sample of a study of shared clonotypes between healthy human individuals. Some clones are missing from TCRdb's copy, which holds only in-frame ones; the method was immunoSEQ multiplex PCR. The sample has a few million clones; 85% to 95% are singletons. The sample consisted of naive CD4+ T cells from PBMCs. The receptors were sampled from a man aged 18 to 30 in good health. Some clones in this sample may be carry-over from other donors' samples. CDR3s include the opening cysteine and the closing phenylalanine or tryptophan. D genes are given only for firm matches. Part of the rows lack a size; the others show once, few, many or a class for expanded clones.

d_call,clone_size,j_call,v_call,cdr3_nt,cdr3_aa
.,.,TRBJ2-6,TRBV5-1,TGCGCCAGCAGCCAAAAACGGGATCTCGGTTTAACGGCCAACGTCCTGACTTTC,CASSQKRDLGLTANVLTF
.,.,TRBJ2-5,TRBV7-9,TGTGCCAGCAGCTTGCAGAACTTGGAAGAGACCCAGTACTTC,CASSLQNLEETQYF
TRBD1,.,TRBJ2-2,TRBV4-2,TGTGCCAGCAGCCCTAGTCCGGGACAGGGGGCTAAGAACACCGGGGAGCTGTTTTTT,CASSPSPGQGAKNTGELFF
.,.,TRBJ1-4,TRBV6-5,TGTGCCAGCAGTTACTCGATAACAGGGGAAAAACTGTTTTTT,CASSYSITGEKLFF
TRBD1,.,TRBJ2-7,TRBV28,TGTGCCAGCAGTTTCCCAGGGGGAATAGGGGGAGAGCAGTACTTC,CASSFPGGIGGEQYF
.,.,TRBJ2-2,TRBV30,TGTGCCTGGAGTGTACGTGGGACACTTATCACCGGGGAGCTGTTTTTT,CAWSVRGTLITGELFF
.,.,TRBJ2-7,TRBV7-6,TGTGCCAGCAGCTCACTCACAATCCCGGCTTCCTTCTACGAGCAGTACTTC,CASSSLTIPASFYEQYF
TRBD2,once,TRBJ2-3,TRBV7-3,TGTGCCAGCAGCCCTAGCGGGAGGGACACAGATACGCAGTATTTT,CASSPSGRDTDTQYF
.,.,TRBJ2-7,TRBV4-1,TGCGCCAGCAGCCAAGGTTGGGGGGCCTACGAGCAGTACTTC,CASSQGWGAYEQYF
.,.,TRBJ1-1,TRBV11-2,TGTGCCAGCAGCTTCTCAGCAGGGAACACTGAAGCTTTCTTT,CASSFSAGNTEAFF
.,.,TRBJ1-4,TRBV18,TGTGCCAGCTCACCCGATCTGGCAGCTGCTGGAAAACTGTTTTTT,CASSPDLAAAGKLFF
TRBD2,few,TRBJ2-1,TRBV18,TGTGCCAGCTCACCCCTAGCGGGAGCCTACAATGAGCAGTTCTTC,CASSPLAGAYNEQFF
TRBD2,.,TRBJ2-7,TRBV2,TGTGCCAGCAAATCAAGTGTGAGCGGGAGGGGTAACGAGCAGTACTTC,CASKSSVSGRGNEQYF
.,.,TRBJ1-2,TRBV28,TGTGCCAGCAGTTCCCCCCCCGATGGCTACACCTTC,CASSSPPDGYTF
.,.,TRBJ1-1,TRBV25-1,TGTGCCAGCAGTGCACAGGGATCGAACACTGAAGCTTTCTTT,CASSAQGSNTEAFF
TRBD2,.,TRBJ2-5,TRBV7-2,TGTGCCAGCAGCTTCGATTCAACCGGGACTAGCGGGACCCAAGAGACCCAGTACTTC,CASSFDSTGTSGTQETQYF
TRBD1,.,TRBJ1-2,TRBV28,TGTGCCAGCAGGGGACAGGGTAACTATGGCTACACCTTC,CASRGQGNYGYTF
TRBD1,once,TRBJ1-3,TRBV7-6,TGTGCCAGCAGCTTAGTTCCAGGGGGTGGGGACACCATATATTTT,CASSLVPGGGDTIYF
.,.,TRBJ2-5,TRBV6-5,TGTGCCAGCAGTTACTCGGGACGGAATCAAGAGACCCAGTACTTC,CASSYSGRNQETQYF
.,.,TRBJ1-2,TRBV29-1,TGCAGCGTCGAACCGGGGGGAAATGGCTACACCTTC,CSVEPGGNGYTF
TRBD1,.,TRBJ2-5,TRBV7-2,TGTGCCAGCGATCAGGGGGCGCGGGAGACCCAGTACTTC,CASDQGARETQYF
.,once,TRBJ2-3,TRBV5-1,TGCGCCAGCAGAACAGGGACTGGACCCGTCACAGATACGCAGTATTTT,CASRTGTGPVTDTQYF
TRBD2,.,TRBJ2-3,TRBV10-3,TGTGCCATCAGAAGGGGACTAGCGGGAGTCCGAATGGATACGCAGTATTTT,CAIRRGLAGVRMDTQYF
.,.,TRBJ2-3,TRBV18,TGTGCCAGCTCACCACAGGGTTACACAGATACGCAGTATTTT,CASSPQGYTDTQYF
.,.,TRBJ2-5,TRBV7-9,TGTGCCAGCAGCTTTTCCGAGACCCAGTACTTC,CASSFSETQYF
TRBD2,.,TRBJ2-3,TRBV28,TGTGCCAGCGACCATAGCGGGAGGGGGGGAGATACGCAGTATTTT,CASDHSGRGGDTQYF
TRBD2,.,TRBJ2-1,TRBV19,TGTGCCAGTAGTACAGGGACTAGCGGGAGCTTTGGGAATGAGCAGTTCTTC,CASSTGTSGSFGNEQFF
.,.,TRBJ1-5,TRBV28,TGTGCCAGCAGTTTTTTGTATCAGCCCCAGCATTTT,CASSFLYQPQHF
TRBD1,.,TRBJ1-1,TRBV19,TGTGCCAGTAGTATCCAAGGGACAGGGGTACCTGAAGCTTTCTTT,CASSIQGTGVPEAFF
.,.,TRBJ1-4,TRBV7-2,TGTGCCAGCAGCTTATTTGGGTCGGAAACTAATGAAAAACTGTTTTTT,CASSLFGSETNEKLFF
TRBD2,.,TRBJ2-2,TRBV5-4,TGTGCCAGCAGCTCCCGAGGACTAGCGGGAGGCAGCACCGGGGAGCTGTTTTTT,CASSSRGLAGGSTGELFF
.,.,TRBJ1-1,TRBV7-2,TGTGCCAGCAGCTTATACGGTCCTAACACTGAAGCTTTCTTT,CASSLYGPNTEAFF
.,.,TRBJ1-1,TRBV21-1,TGTGCCAGCAGCCCCGGAAGGGTCATGAACACTGAAGCTTTCTTT,CASSPGRVMNTEAFF
TRBD1,.,TRBJ2-7,TRBV5-1,TGCGCCAGCAGCCCGGGGACAGGGGCAACCTACGAGCAGTACTTC,CASSPGTGATYEQYF
TRBD1,.,TRBJ2-5,TRBV6-5,TGTGCCAGCAGTTTAGGATTGACAGGGGGAGGAGAGACCCAGTACTTC,CASSLGLTGGGETQYF
.,once,TRBJ1-3,TRBV18,TGTGCCAGCTCACCGGGTATCGCTGGAAACACCATATATTTT,CASSPGIAGNTIYF
TRBD2,.,TRBJ2-5,TRBV11-2,TGTGCCAGCAGCTTAGCTCTAAAGCGGGGGAGACAAGAGACCCAGTACTTC,CASSLALKRGRQETQYF